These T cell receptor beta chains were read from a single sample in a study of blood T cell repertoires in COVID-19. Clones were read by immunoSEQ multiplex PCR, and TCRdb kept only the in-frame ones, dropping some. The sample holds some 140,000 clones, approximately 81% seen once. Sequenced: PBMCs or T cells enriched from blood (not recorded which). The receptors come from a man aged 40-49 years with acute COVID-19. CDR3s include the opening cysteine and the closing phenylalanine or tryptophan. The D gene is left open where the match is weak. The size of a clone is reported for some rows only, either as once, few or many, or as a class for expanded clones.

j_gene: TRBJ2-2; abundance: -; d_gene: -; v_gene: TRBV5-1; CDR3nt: TGCGCCAGCAGCCAAAGAACCGGGAGAGGGGCCGGGGAGCTGTTTTTT; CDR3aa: CASSQRTGRGAGELFF
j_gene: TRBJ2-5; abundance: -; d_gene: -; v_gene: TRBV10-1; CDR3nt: TGCGCCAGCAGTCGGGGTTTAGGAGAGACCCAGTACTTC; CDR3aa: CASSRGLGETQYF
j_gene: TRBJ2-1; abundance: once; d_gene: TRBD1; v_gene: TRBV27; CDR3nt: TGTGCCAGCAGTCCCGGGACAGGGAACAATGAGCAGTTCTTC; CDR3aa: CASSPGTGNNEQFF
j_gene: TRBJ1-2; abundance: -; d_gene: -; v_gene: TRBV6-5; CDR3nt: TGTGCCAGCAGCCCGGACAGCAACTATGGCTACACCTTC; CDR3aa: CASSPDSNYGYTF
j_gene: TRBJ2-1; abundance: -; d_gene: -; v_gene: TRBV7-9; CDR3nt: TGTGCCAGCAGTTCCCCTGGACAGTTGGAGTACAATGAGCAGTTCTTC; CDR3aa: CASSSPGQLEYNEQFF
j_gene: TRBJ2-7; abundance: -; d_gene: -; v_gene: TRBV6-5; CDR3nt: TGTGCCAGCAGTTACGGCTTATTGCAGTACTTC; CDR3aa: CASSYGLLQYF
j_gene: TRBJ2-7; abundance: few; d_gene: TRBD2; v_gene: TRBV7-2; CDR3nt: TGTGCCAGCAGCTTAACTAGCGGGTCGAACTACGAGCAGTACTTC; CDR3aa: CASSLTSGSNYEQYF
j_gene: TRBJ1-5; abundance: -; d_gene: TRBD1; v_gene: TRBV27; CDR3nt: TGTGCCAGCAGGAGGGGGCGAGATCAGCCCCAGCATTTT; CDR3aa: CASRRGRDQPQHF
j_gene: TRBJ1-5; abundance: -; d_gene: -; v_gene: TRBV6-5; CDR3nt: TGTGCCAGCAGTTATCGGAGCAATCAGCCCCAGCATTTT; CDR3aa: CASSYRSNQPQHF
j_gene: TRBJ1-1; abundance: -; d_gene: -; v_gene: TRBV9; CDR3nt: TGTGCCAGCAGCGTAGCATCCCAGAACACTGAAGCTTTCTTT; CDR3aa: CASSVASQNTEAFF
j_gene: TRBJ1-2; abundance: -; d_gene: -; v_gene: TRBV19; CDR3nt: TGTGCCAGTACCACGAGTCGAGCTAACTATGGCTACACCTTC; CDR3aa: CASTTSRANYGYTF
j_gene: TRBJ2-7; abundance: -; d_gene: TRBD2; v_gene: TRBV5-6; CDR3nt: TGTGCCAGCAGCTCTCTAGCGGGTCTTTCCTACGAGCAGTACTTC; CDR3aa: CASSSLAGLSYEQYF
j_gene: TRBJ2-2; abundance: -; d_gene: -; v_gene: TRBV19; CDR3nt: TGTGCCAGTAGTATAGGAGGCGGGAAAGGCACCGGGGAGCTGTTTTTT; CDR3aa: CASSIGGGKGTGELFF
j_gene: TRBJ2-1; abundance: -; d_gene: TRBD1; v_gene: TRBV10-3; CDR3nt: TGTGCCATCAGTCGGGACAGGGGAACGGGTAATGAGCAGTTCTTC; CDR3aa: CAISRDRGTGNEQFF
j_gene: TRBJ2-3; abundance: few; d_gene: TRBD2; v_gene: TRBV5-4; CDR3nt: TGTGCCAGCAGCTATACGGGACTAGTTCGTGCCGATACGCAGTATTTT; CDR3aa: CASSYTGLVRADTQYF
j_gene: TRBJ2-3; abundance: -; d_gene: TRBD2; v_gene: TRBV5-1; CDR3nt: TGCGCCAGCAGCCGTGGGACTAGCGGGAAAGAAGATACGCAGTATTTT; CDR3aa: CASSRGTSGKEDTQYF
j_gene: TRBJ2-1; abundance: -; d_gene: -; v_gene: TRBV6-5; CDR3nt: TGTGCCAGCAGTTACTCTCCGAATGAGCAGTTCTTC; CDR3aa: CASSYSPNEQFF
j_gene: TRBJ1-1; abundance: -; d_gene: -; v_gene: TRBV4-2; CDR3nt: TGTGCCAGCAGCCAAGATGGGGGGTCGGACACTGAAGCTTTCTTT; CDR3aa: CASSQDGGSDTEAFF
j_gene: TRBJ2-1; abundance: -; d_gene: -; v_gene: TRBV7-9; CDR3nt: TGTGCCAGCAGCTCCAATGGGCCAGGCAATGAGCAGTTCTTC; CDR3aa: CASSSNGPGNEQFF
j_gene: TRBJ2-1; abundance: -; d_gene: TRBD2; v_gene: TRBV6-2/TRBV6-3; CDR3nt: TGTGCCAGCAGTAAGTCTAGCGGGAGGATTAGGAATGAGCAGTTCTTC; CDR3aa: CASSKSSGRIRNEQFF
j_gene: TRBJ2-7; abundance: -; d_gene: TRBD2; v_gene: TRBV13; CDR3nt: TGTGCCAGCAGCCGGGAACTAGCGGGAAACTACGAGCAGTACTTC; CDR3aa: CASSRELAGNYEQYF
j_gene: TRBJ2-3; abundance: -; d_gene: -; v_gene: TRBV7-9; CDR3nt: TGTGCCAGCAGCTTATTAGCGGCCCATTCTCAAGATACGCAGTATTTT; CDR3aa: CASSLLAAHSQDTQYF
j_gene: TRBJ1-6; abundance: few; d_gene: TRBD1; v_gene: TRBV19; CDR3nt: TGTGCCAGTAGTATCGCGACAGGGATTAATTCACCCCTCCACTTT; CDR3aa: CASSIATGINSPLHF
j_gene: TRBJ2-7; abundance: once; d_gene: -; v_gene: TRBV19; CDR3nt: TGTGCCGTCGGAGGTGGTGAGCAGTACTTC; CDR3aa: CAVGGGEQYF
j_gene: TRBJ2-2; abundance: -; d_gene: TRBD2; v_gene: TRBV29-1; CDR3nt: TGCAGCGTGGAGCTAGCGGGCTTCACCGGGGAGCTGTTTTTT; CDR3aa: CSVELAGFTGELFF
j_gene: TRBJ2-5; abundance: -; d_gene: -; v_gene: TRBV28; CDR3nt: TGTGCCAGCAGTACCCCCGGGACACCCGTGGGCGAGACCCAGTACTTC; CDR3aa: CASSTPGTPVGETQYF
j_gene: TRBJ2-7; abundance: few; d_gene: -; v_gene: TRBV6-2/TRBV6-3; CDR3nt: TGTGCCAGCAGTTACTCGGTTCGCGAGGCCTACGAGCAGTACTTC; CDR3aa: CASSYSVREAYEQYF
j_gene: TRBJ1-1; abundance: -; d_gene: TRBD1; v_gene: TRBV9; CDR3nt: TGTGCCAGCAGCGGCGGACAGGGAGTCGCTGAAGCTTTCTTT; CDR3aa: CASSGGQGVAEAFF
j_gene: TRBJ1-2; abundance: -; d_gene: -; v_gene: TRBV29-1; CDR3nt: TGCAGCGTTGGAGACAGTAGCAACTATGGCTACACCTTC; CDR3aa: CSVGDSSNYGYTF
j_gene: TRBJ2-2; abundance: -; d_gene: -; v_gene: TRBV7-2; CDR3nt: TGTGCCAGCAGCGAAGTGTACAGCACCGGGGAGCTGTTTTTT; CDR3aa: CASSEVYSTGELFF
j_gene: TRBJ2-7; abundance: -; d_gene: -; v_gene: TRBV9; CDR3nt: TGTGCCAGCAGCGTAGGAGGGGGAATGAGGGAGCAGTACTTC; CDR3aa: CASSVGGGMREQYF
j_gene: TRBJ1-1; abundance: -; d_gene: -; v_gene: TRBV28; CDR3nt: TGTGCCAGCAGTCCCGGACAGTTGGGTGAATGGACTGAAGCTTTCTTT; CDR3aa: CASSPGQLGEWTEAFF
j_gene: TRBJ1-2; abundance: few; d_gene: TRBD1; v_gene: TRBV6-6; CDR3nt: TGTGCCAGCAGTCACGGGACAGCCCGGGCGGTCTATGGCTACACCTTC; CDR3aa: CASSHGTARAVYGYTF
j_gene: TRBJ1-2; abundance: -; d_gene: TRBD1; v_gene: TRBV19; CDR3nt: TGTGCCAGTAGTGTGGAACCGGGACAGGGATATGGCTACACCTTC; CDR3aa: CASSVEPGQGYGYTF
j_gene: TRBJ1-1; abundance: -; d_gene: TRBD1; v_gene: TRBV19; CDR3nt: TGTGCCAGTAGCAAAGGACAGGGGTACACTGAAGCTTTCTTT; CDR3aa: CASSKGQGYTEAFF
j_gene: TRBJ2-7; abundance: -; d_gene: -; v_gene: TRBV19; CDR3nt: TGTGCCAGTAGTATCTTCGGGCAGGGGCGGAACGAGCAGTACTTC; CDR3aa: CASSIFGQGRNEQYF
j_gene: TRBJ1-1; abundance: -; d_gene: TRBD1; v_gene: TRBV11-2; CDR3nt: TGTGCCAGCAACCGCCTGGGACAGGGAGACACTGAAGCTTTCTTT; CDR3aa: CASNRLGQGDTEAFF
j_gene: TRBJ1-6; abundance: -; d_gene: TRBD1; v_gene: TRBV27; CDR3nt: TGTGCCAGCAGTTTGGAGACAGGGGTCTCACCCCTCCACTTT; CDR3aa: CASSLETGVSPLHF
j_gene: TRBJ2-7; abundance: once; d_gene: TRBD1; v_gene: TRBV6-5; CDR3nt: TGTGCCAGCAGGGACGGGACAGGGACCTACGAGCAGTACTTC; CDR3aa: CASRDGTGTYEQYF